This TCR beta chain was obtained from a study of cytomegalovirus exposure and HLA in healthy donors (dated by TCRdb to about 2017). For the study in its entirety: An earlier analysis of several hundred of the donors reported roughly 300 Gb of sequence data and 117 million unique TCR beta sequences obtained from some 170 million T cells. An early release covering 550 to 700 HLA-typed donors comprised 300 to 350 gigabases of sequencing data and some 79 million unique TCR sequences. Of the 350 to 400 genotyped donors, approximately 80% fell in the genetic ancestry cluster associated with self-reported Caucasian donors. The study was designed to test whether signatures of past pathogen exposure could be identified by cataloging public T cell receptors. The T cell repertoires of roughly 660 subjects were profiled by immunosequencing and related to cytomegalovirus serostatus. Besides the first cohort of 666 subjects, a separate validation cohort made up of roughly 120 different subjects was used. To predict cytomegalovirus infection status, the study brought together high-throughput TCR immunosequencing, statistical association of individual TCRs with disease status, and machine learning. In a later analysis, previously published TCR beta repertoires from 550 to 700 donors were re-analyzed and high-resolution HLA genotyping was added so that TCR occurrence patterns could be studied. Rather than drawing on any new phenotypic data, the later analysis identified candidate immune exposures from TCR beta sequences and the way those sequences occurred across donors. To decide whether each TCR beta V gene segment behaved as functional or pseudogenic, an earlier analysis of some 600 of the donors relied on high-throughput TCR beta sequencing. Donor age, sex, ethnicity and CMV serostatus were compiled alongside the repertoire data. In a later genetic analysis, genome-wide SNP genotypes for about three fifths of the roughly 670 donors were used, and that subset was treated as a discovery cohort. All discovery cohort repertoires had been generated using a single sequencing platform. HLA typing covered class I and class II loci at four-digit resolution. Typing coverage varied by locus: roughly 629-640 donors for A, B, C, DRB1 and DQB1; about 520 for DQA1; nearly 610 for DPA1; 450 to 480 for DPB1. Because of strong linkage in the cohort, four or five DR-DQ haplotypes were treated as single units for association and clustering. On average, roughly 250,000 unique TCR beta nucleotide sequences were sequenced per donor among some 430 genotyped donors of the cohort, with roughly 20% of those sequences being non-productive.

The cohort consisted of fewer than 700 healthy bone marrow donors. All cohort members were sampled while nominally healthy, although unrecorded immune exposures were likely present. The donor tested CMV seropositive, placing the donor among the approximately 310 seropositive members of the cohort. Every donor gave a peripheral blood sample, and the peripheral blood mononuclear cells from that sample were used for TCR beta sequencing. The Qiagen DNeasy Blood Extraction Kit was used to extract genomic DNA from the blood cell samples. The method was the immunoSEQ multiplex PCR assay. The multiplex PCR relied on a mix of 60 forward primers for TCR Vbeta segments and 13 reverse primers for TCR Jbeta segments. The CDR3 region of rearranged TCR beta genes was amplified from genomic DNA by a multiplex PCR assay. On the Illumina HiSeq System, the amplified TCR beta libraries were sequenced as 87-base-pair reads. The published analysis was carried out like this. A later analysis tallied some 79 million unique TCR beta chains across the 666 repertoires, and about 12 million of those chains were shared by two or more donors. To remove PCR and sequencing errors, raw reads were error-corrected and collapsed into unique sequences using a nearest-neighbor algorithm that merged closely related sequences. V, D and J gene segments were assigned by aligning CDR3 sequences to IMGT reference sequences. For a sequence to be retained, a match of at least six nucleotides to both a V gene segment and a J gene segment was required. A rearrangement was called productive if the CDR3 had no stop codons and remained in frame with V and J, and every other rearrangement was called non-productive. Following IMGT convention, CDR3 was defined as the stretch from the second conserved V-encoded cysteine up to the conserved J-encoded phenylalanine. The earlier analysis of more than 450 of the donors excluded sequences that lacked an unambiguous match to a single V gene segment. In an earlier analysis of 587 of the donors, V segments were called functional above 56.7% productive rearrangements and were called segregating when the between-donor standard deviation exceeded 5%. A statistical classification framework was built to diagnose cytomegalovirus status from the catalog of TCR beta chain sequences. In a later analysis, TCR nucleotide sequences were compared against IMGT/GENE-DB human TR gene sequences so that V and J genes could be assigned. Using the TCRdist pipeline, a later analysis assigned CDR3 sequences along with most-parsimonious VDJ recombination scenarios. In a later analysis, each TCR beta chain was defined by its CDR3 amino acid sequence together with its V-gene family, and reads without a unique V-gene family were excluded. In a later analysis, 550 to 650 highly shared, low-generation-probability nucleotide sequences were removed to address suspected cross-contamination and a sequencing artifact. In a later analysis, a clonal expansion index was calculated for each public chain from normalized within-repertoire ranks of inferred template counts. A later analysis computed generation probabilities with a VDJ recombination model fitted to out-of-frame rearrangements, and checked the results against IGoR. In a later analysis, TCR-TCR, TCR-HLA and TCR-CMV co-occurrence was scored with hypergeometric tests, and a repertoire-size bias correction was applied to TCR pairs. In a later analysis, false discovery rates were estimated by permuting HLA or CMV assignments 20 times. In a later analysis, co-occurring TCRs were grouped using DBSCAN, and TCRdist sequence similarity was added for clustering within HLA-allele-positive subsets. For co-occurrence clustering, repertoires with fewer than 30,000 or more than 120,000 public chains were excluded, along with roughly five repertoires with anomalous nucleotide sharing. TCRdb stores this immuneACCESS table with in-frame sequences only. Part of the clones is absent; in the studies checked, under half of the shortfall reflects unresolved V genes, and no reason is known for the rest. The V and J calls and clone size are taken from that table; D and trimming were inferred from the DNA. Across this sample there are about 160,000 clones, with approximately 82% seen only once. 5% to 7% of the sample is held by the ten biggest clonotypes.

Of note for this clone: What this receptor recognizes is not known. No base quality values were provided; no much bigger clone lies one nucleotide off.

The study at large found these results: A later analysis found that TCR association rates varied across HLA loci, with DRB1 alleles showing the most associated TCRs and HLA-C alleles the fewest. The authors suggested that the approach could potentially be generalized to other disease states and immunological phenotypes. The classifier was reported to diagnose cytomegalovirus status with high specificity and sensitivity in both the original and validation cohorts. Because counts were too low, seventeen rarely observed V segments, including chromosome 9 orphons, were left out of the earlier analysis of 500 to 650 of the donors. A few of the identified cytomegalovirus-associated TCR beta chains were confirmed in vitro to be specific for cytomegalovirus antigens. Because HLA typing was unavailable for some donors at each locus, only the typed subset was used in association tests. The cohort was sequenced for TCR beta chains only, and without alpha or paired-chain data the features that could be detected were limited. In a later analysis, around 17,000 TCR beta sequences were associated with specific HLA alleles at a false discovery rate of 0.05. Immune exposure information for the cohort was limited to CMV serostatus. Presence/absence analyses assumed roughly uniform sequencing depth across donors, an assumption that may not hold. In a later analysis, HLA-associated TCR beta chains showed more clonal expansion and lower generation probabilities than non-associated chains that were equally common. The study listed 150 to 200 TCR beta chains as associated with cytomegalovirus. A further reported finding was that TCR beta sequences accurately predicted the HLA-A and HLA-B alleles for most subjects in the first cohort. A later genetic analysis associated a missense DCLRE1C variant with V-gene and J-gene trimming of TCR beta chains, and an independent cohort replicated the association. Most TCR sequences were observed very rarely across donors, whereas some public TCRs were present in many individuals. Because the 87-base-pair reads could not distinguish some IMGT-functional V segments, including TRBV6-2 and TRBV6-3, those segments were excluded. Several of the top co-occurrence clusters appeared to be linked to parvovirus B19, influenza, CMV and Epstein-Barr virus, according to a later analysis. The sequencing pipeline was judged likely to have produced a cluster of highly shared sequence variants as a technical artifact. In an earlier analysis of around 500 of the donors, most TCR beta V segments appeared in productive rearrangements about 87% or about 30% of the time, broadly matching IMGT annotations. Linkage disequilibrium might explain the correlated functional status among segregating V segments, but an unknown experimental factor could not be ruled out. In a later genetic analysis, fewer N-insertions in productive TCRs were reported among donors in an Asian-associated ancestry cluster than the roughly 700-donor mean. Strong co-occurrence of HLA alleles, especially DR and DQ, made assigning TCR associations to individual alleles difficult. In a later analysis, most CMV-associated TCR beta chains were found to appear HLA-restricted, with HLA associations seemingly driven largely by CMV exposure.

Trimming takes 2 bases from V and 5 bases from J, and the germline ends sit 12 bases apart. The CDR3 sequence holds 15 residues, the cysteine and phenylalanine included. The sequence is cut down to CDR3 DNA, 45 bases in frame from base 1. According to the germline V gene, CDR1 reads SNHLY and CDR2 reads FYNNEI. The sample consisted of PBMCs. The chain couples TRBV2 to TRBJ2-2; TRBD2 is a possible D gene, resting on 5 matching bases. The receptor comes from a man aged 50 or older in good health and CMV-seropositive. The sequence in DNA is TGTGCCAGCAGTGAACGGACCTCGGGAACCGGGGAGCTGTTTTTT. This yields the protein CASSERTSGTGELFF.